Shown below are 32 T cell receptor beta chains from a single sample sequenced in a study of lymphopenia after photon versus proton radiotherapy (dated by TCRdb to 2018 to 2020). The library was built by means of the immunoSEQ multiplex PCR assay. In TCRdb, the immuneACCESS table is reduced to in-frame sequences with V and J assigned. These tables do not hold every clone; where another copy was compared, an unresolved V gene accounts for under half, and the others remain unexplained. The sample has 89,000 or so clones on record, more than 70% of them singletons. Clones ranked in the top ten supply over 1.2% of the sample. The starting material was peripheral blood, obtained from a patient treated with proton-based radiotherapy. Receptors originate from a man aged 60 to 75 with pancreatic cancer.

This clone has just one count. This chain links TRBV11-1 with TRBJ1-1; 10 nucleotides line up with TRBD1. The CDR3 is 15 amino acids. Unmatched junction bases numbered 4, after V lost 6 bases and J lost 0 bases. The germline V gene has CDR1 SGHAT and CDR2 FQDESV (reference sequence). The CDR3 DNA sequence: TGTGCCAGCAGGATGGACAGGGGGGTGAACACTGAAGCTTTCTTT. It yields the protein CASRMDRGVNTEAFF.

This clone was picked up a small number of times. CDR3 protein: CASSPGGFTRNEQFF. In DNA, the CDR3 is TGTGCCAGCAGCCCAGGGGGTTTTACCCGCAATGAGCAGTTCTTC. The chain is built from TRBV5-4 and TRBJ2-1; 7 nucleotides match TRBD1. With 4 bases clipped from V and 6 bases from J, the junction kept 10 bases outside the gene matches. Germline V lookup: CDR1 SGHNT, CDR2 YYREEE (reference sequence). The CDR3 totals 15 residues. The full variable domain, in which reference TRBV5-4 and TRBJ2-1 provide the parts outside the CDR3, is ETGVTQSPTHLIKTRGQQVTLRCSSQSGHNTVSWYQQALGQGPQFIFQYYREEENGRGNFPPRFSGLQFPNYSSELNVNALELDDSALYLCASSPGGFTRNEQFFGPGTRLTVL.

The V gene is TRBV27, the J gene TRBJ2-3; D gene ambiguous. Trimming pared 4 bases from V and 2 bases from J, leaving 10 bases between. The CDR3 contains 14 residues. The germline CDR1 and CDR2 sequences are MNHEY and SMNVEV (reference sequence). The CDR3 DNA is TGTGCCAGCAGTTCCTTAGTCGACACAGATACGCAGTATTTT. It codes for CASSSLVDTDTQYF.

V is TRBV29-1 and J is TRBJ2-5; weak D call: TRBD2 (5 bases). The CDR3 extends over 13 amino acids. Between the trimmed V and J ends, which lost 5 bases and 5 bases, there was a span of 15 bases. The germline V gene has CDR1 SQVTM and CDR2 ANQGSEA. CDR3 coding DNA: TGCAGCGTTTTGGTGAGCGGATCGGAGACCCAGTACTTC. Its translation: CSVLVSGSETQYF.

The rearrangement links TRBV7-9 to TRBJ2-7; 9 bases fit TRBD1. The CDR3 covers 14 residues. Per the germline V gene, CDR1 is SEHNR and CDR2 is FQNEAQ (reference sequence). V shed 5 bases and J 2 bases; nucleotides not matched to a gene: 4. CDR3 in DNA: TGTGCCAGCAGCGGGACAGGGAAAACCTACGAGCAGTACTTC. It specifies CASSGTGKTYEQYF.

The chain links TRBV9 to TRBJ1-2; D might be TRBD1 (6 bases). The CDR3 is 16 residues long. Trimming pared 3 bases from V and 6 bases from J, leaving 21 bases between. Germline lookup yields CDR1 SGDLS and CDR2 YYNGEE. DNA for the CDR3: TGTGCCAGCAGCGCGGGGAGTGCAGGGGCTTATCATGGCTACACCTTC. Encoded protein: CASSAGSAGAYHGYTF.

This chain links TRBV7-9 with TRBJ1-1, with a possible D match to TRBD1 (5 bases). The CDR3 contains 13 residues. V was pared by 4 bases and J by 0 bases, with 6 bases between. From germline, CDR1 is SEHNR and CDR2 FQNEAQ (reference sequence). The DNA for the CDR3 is TGTGCCAGCAGCTCGACAGTGAACACTGAAGCTTTCTTT. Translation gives CASSSTVNTEAFF.

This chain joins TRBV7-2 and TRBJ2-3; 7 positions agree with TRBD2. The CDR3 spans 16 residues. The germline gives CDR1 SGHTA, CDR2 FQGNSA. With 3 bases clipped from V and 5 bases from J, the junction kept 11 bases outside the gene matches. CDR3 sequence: CASSFLAGATGDTQYF. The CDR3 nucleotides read TGTGCCAGCAGCTTCCTCGCGGGAGCTACTGGAGATACGCAGTATTTT.

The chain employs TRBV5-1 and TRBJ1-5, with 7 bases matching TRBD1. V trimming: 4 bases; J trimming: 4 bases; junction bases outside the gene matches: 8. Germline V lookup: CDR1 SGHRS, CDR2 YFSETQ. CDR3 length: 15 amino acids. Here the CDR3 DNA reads TGCGCCAGCAGCGCGTCGGGACAGTATAATCAGCCCCAGCATTTT. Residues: CASSASGQYNQPQHF. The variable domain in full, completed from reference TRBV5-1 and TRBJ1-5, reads KAGVTQTPRYLIKTRGQQVTLSCSPISGHRSVSWYQQTPGQGLQFLFEYFSETQRNKGNFPGRFSGRQFSNSRSEMNVSTLELGDSALYLCASSASGQYNQPQHFGDGTRLSIL.

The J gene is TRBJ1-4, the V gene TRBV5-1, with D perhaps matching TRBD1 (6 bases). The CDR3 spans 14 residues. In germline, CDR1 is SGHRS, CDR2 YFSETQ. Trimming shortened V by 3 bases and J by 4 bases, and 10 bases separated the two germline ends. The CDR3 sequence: CASSSGQSNEKLFF. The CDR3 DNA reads TGCGCCAGCAGCTCTGGACAGAGTAATGAAAAACTGTTTTTT.

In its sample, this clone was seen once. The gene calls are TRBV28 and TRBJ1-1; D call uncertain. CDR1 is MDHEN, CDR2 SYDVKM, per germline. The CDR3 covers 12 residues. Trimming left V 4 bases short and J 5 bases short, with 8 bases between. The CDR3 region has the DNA TGTGCCAGCAGTTCCCCCCGTACTGAAGCTTTCTTT. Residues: CASSSPRTEAFF.

Here the CDR3 reads CASRPSGARGYGYTF. The CDR3 DNA follows: TGTGCCAGCAGGCCTTCAGGGGCTCGCGGCTATGGCTACACCTTC. This chain joins TRBV28 and TRBJ1-2; D may be TRBD1 (6 bases). V was pared by 6 bases and J by 4 bases, with 18 bases between. Germline-derived CDR1 and CDR2 are MDHEN and SYDVKM. The CDR3 runs to 15 residues.

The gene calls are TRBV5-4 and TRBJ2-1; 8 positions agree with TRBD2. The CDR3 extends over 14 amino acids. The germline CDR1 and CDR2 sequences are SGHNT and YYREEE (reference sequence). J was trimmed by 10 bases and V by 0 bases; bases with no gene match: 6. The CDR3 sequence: CASSLGTSRDEQFF. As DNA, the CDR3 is TGTGCCAGCAGCTTGGGGACTAGCCGGGACGAGCAGTTCTTC.

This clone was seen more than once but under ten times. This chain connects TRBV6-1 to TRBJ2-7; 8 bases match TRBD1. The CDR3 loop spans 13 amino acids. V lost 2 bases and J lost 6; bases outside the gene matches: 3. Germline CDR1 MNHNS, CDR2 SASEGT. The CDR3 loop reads CASSERTGTEQYF. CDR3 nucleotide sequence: TGTGCCAGCAGTGAAAGGACAGGGACCGAGCAGTACTTC.

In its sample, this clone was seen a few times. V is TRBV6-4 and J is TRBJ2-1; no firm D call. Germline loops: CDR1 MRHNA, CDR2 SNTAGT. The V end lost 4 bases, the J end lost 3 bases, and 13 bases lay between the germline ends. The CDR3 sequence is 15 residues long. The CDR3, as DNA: TGTGCCAGCAGTGTAGCTCCCTTTCGCTACAATGAGCAGTTCTTC. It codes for CASSVAPFRYNEQFF.

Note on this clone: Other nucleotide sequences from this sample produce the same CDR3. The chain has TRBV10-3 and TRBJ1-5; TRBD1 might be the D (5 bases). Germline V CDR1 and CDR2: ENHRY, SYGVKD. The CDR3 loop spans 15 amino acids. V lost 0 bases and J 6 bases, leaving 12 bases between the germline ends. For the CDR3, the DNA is TGTGCCATCAGTGAGTCGGGGGGGGTCGGTCAGCCCCAGCATTTT. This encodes CAISESGGVGQPQHF.

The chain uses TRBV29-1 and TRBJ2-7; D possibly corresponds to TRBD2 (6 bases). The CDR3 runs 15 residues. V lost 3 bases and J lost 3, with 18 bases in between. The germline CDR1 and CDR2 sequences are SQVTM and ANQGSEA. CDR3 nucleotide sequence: TGCAGCGTTGAGGATAGCGCACCGGGAGTCTACGAGCAGTACTTC. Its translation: CSVEDSAPGVYEQYF.

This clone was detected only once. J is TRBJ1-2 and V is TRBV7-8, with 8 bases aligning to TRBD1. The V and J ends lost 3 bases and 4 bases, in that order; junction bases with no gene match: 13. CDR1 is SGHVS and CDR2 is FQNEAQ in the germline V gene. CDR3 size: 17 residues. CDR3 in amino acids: CASSLAGQAPIGYGYTF. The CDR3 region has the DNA TGTGCCAGCAGCTTGGCGGGACAGGCTCCCATCGGCTATGGCTACACCTTC. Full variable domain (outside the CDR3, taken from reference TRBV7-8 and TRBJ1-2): GAGVSQSPRYKVAKRGQDVALRCDPISGHVSLFWYQQALGQGPEFLTYFQNEAQLDKSGLPSDRFFAERPEGSVSTLKIQRTQQEDSAVYLCASSLAGQAPIGYGYTFGSGTRLTVV.

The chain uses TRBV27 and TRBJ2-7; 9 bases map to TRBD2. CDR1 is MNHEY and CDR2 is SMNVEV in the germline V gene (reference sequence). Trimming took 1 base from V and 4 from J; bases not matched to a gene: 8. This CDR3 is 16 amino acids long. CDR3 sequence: CASSLLRAGLAYEQYF. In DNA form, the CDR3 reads TGTGCCAGCAGTTTATTACGGGCGGGACTAGCTTACGAGCAGTACTTC.

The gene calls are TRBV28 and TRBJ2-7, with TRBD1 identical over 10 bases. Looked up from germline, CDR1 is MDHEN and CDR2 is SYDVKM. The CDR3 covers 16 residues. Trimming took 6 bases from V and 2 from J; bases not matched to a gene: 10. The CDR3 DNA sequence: TGTGCCAGCAGAACCACGGGGACAGGGGCCACCTACGAGCAGTACTTC. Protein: CASRTTGTGATYEQYF.

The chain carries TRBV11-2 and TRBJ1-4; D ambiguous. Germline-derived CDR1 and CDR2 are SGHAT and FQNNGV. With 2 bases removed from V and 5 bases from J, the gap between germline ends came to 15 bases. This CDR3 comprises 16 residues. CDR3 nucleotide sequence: TGTGCCAGCAGCTTAACTTCGAGTAGGCACAATGAAAAACTGTTTTTT. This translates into CASSLTSSRHNEKLFF.

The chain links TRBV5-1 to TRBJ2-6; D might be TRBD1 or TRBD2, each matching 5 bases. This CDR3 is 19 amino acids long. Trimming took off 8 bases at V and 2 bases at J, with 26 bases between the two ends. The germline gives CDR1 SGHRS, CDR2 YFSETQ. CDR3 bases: TGCGCCAGTAAGCTTGGTCGATGGGGGTTTACAACTGGGGCCAACGTCCTGACTTTC. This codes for CASKLGRWGFTTGANVLTF.

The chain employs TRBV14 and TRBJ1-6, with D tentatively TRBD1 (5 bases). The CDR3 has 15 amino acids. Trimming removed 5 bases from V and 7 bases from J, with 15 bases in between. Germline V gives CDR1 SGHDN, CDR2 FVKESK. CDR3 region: CASSKGQGLNSPLHF. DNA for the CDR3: TGTGCCAGCAGCAAGGGTCAGGGCTTAAATTCACCCCTCCACTTT.

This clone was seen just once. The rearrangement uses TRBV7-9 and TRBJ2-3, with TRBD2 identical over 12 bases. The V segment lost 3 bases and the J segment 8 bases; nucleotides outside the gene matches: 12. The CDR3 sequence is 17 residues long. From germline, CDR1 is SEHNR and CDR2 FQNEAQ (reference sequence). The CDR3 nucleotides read TGTGCCAGCAGCTTCGCTAGCGGGGGGGAGTCTCTACGTACGCAGTATTTT. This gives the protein CASSFASGGESLRTQYF.

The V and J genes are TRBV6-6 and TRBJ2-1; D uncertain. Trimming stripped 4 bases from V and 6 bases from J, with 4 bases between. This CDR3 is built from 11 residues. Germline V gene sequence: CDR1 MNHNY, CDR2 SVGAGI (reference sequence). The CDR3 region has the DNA TGTGCCAGCAGTTCCACCAATGAGCAGTTCTTC. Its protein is CASSSTNEQFF.

The CDR3 here is CASRPGGANTEAFF. CDR3 sequence (DNA): TGTGCCAGCAGGCCCGGGGGGGCGAACACTGAAGCTTTCTTT. The chain employs TRBV28 and TRBJ1-1, with D perhaps matching TRBD1 (6 bases). The germline V gene has CDR1 MDHEN and CDR2 SYDVKM. CDR3 length: 14 residues. Trimming shortened V by 6 bases and J by 1 base, and 12 bases separated the two germline ends.

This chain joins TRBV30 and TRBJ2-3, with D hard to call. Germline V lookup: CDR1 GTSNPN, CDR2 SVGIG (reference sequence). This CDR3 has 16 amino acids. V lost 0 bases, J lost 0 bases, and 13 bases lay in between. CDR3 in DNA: TGTGCCTGGAGTGTACTCGGCGGACCTAGCACAGATACGCAGTATTTT. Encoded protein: CAWSVLGGPSTDTQYF.

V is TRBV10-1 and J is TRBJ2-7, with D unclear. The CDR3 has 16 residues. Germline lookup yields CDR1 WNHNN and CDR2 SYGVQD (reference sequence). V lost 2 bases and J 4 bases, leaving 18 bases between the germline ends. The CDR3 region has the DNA TGCGCCAGCAGTGAGCCACTCCTGGGTAGGGTGTACGAGCAGTACTTC. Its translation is CASSEPLLGRVYEQYF.

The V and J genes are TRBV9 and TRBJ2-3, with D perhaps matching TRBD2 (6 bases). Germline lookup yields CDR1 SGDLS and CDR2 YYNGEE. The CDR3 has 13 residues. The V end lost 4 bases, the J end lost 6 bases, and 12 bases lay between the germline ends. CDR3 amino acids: CASSFGTEDTQYF. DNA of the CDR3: TGTGCCAGCAGCTTTGGGACTGAGGATACGCAGTATTTT.

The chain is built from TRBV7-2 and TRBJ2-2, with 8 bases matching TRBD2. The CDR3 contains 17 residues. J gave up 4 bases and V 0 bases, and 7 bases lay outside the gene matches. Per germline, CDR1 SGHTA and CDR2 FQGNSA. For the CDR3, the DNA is TGTGCCAGCAGCTTAGCGCGACTAGCGTCCCGCACCGGGGAGCTGTTTTTT. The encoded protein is CASSLARLASRTGELFF.

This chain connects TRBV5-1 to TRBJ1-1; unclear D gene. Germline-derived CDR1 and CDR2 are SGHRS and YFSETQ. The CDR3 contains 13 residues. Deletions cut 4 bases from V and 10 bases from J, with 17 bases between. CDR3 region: CASSPDPPRGAFF. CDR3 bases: TGCGCCAGCAGCCCTGACCCCCCGCGCGGAGCTTTCTTT. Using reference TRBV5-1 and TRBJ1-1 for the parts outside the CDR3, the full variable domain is KAGVTQTPRYLIKTRGQQVTLSCSPISGHRSVSWYQQTPGQGLQFLFEYFSETQRNKGNFPGRFSGRQFSNSRSEMNVSTLELGDSALYLCASSPDPPRGAFFGQGTRLTVV.

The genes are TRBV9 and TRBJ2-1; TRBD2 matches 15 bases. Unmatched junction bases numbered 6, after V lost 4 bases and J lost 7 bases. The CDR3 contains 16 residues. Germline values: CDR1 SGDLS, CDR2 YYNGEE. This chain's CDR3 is CASSHGLAGGRNEQFF. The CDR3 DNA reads TGTGCCAGCAGCCATGGACTAGCGGGAGGGCGGAATGAGCAGTTCTTC.